Given below is one TCR beta chain in context. Its antigen is unknown. Other DNA sequences in this sample translate to the same CDR3. Described time point: week 11, during vaccination. Vaccination used 300 ug of mutant IDH1 20-mer peptide per dose, with topical imiquimod. Each astrocytoma in the donors was new, WHO grade 3 or 4, IDH1-mutant and ATRX-lost. This sample is drawn from a study of a mutant IDH1 vaccine in newly diagnosed glioma. In the study overall: Of the patients given treatment, around 62% were male and 37.5% were female, and a mean age of about 40 years was recorded. Most patients had received both radiotherapy and temozolomide, the prior options being radiotherapy, temozolomide, or both.

There are 14 residues in the CDR3. Unmatched junction bases numbered 5, after V lost 4 bases and J lost 7 bases. Germline CDR1 MGHDK, CDR2 SYGVNS. Findings and limits, study-wide: Changes in the top peripheral T cell clonotypes seemingly had no bearing on pseudoprogression.

Profiled with immunoSEQ multiplex PCR; TCRdb holds only in-frame clones, not every one. Among about 40,000 clones listed, 84% were seen once. The chain recombines TRBV25-1 with TRBJ1-4, with 8 nucleotides matching TRBD1. This sequence originates from a man aged 40-49 years with glioma. This specimen consisted of PBMCs, obtained from a glioma patient whose treatment included an IDH1 peptide vaccine. The CDR3 bases are TGTGCCAGCAGTGCCGACAGGGGAGGTGAAAAACTGTTTTTT. Protein sequence: CASSADRGGEKLFF.